The clone carrying this T cell receptor beta chain was counted only a few times. Antigen specificity is unknown. These data are taken from a study of beta chain features in type 1 diabetes. General study points: Amplification by PCR could prefer shorter templates, with the same effect in patients and controls. TCRB CDR3 length was moderately but significantly reduced in all four CD4+ subsets of Type 1 diabetes patients.

Germline trimming cut 2 bases from V and 2 bases from J; bases unmatched to any gene: 2. CDR3 length equals 15 residues. Germline CDR1 is SGHTA and CDR2 is FQGNSA. Expressed TCRB transcripts were sequenced, since all the RNA that had been isolated was reverse transcribed. Around 3.5 million reads on average were seen across naive, central memory and regulatory T cell samples. The protocol was immunoSEQ multiplex PCR, while the TCRdb copy is restricted to in-frame clones and leaves out a portion. The sample records 500,000 to 850,000 clones, over 11% being singletons. One heparinised draw of blood, averaging roughly 120 mL, came from each donor. Sorted populations all had greater than 98% purity.

This chain uses TRBV7-2 with TRBJ2-7; 11 bases match TRBD2. What was sequenced was naive CD4+ T cells from blood. The origin of this receptor is a man younger than 30 with type 1 diabetes. In DNA, the CDR3 is TGTGCCAGCAGCTTAATAGCGGGGGGGACCTACGAGCAGTACTTC. Its protein is CASSLIAGGTYEQYF.